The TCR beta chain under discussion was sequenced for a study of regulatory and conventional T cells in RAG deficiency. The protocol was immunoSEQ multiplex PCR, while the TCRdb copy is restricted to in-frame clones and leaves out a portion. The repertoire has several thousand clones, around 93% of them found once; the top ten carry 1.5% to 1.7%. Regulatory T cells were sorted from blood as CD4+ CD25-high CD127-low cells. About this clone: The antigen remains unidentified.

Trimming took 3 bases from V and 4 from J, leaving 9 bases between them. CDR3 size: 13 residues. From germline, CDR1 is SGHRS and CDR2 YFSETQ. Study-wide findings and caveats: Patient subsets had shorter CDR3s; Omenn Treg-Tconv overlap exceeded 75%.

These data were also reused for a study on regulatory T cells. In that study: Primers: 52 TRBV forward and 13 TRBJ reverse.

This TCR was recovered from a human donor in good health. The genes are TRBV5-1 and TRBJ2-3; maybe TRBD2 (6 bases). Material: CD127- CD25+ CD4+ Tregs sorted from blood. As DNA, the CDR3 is TGCGCCAGCAGCTCCAGCGGGCCAGATACGCAGTATTTT. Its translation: CASSSSGPDTQYF.